This is a list of T cell receptor beta chains from one sample in a study of cytomegalovirus exposure and HLA in healthy donors. Here immunoSEQ multiplex PCR was the method, and the copy in TCRdb shows in-frame clones only, minus some. The table shows 150,000 to 200,000 clones, with roughly 80% occurring only once. Specimen: PBMCs. These receptors were obtained from a human donor in good health. Both conserved end residues are trimmed from each CDR3. Fields, in order: J gene, clone size, V gene, CDR3 protein. Part of the rows lack a size; the others show once, few, many or a class for expanded clones.

>TRBJ2-7|NA|TRBV7-9
ASSLPDRASYEQY
>TRBJ1-1|NA|TRBV5-1
ASSSGTGGLGTEAF
>TRBJ1-4|NA|TRBV9
ASSATGALGKDEKLF
>TRBJ1-5|NA|TRBV2
ASRGTGNQPQH
>TRBJ2-7|NA|TRBV4-3
ASSQNLPGTRTYEQY
>TRBJ2-1|NA|TRBV13
ASSFSGGVDEQF
>TRBJ2-5|NA|TRBV4-1
ASSQFWEGVSETQY
>TRBJ2-7|once|TRBV2
ASRIPLVGTAYEQY
>TRBJ2-1|once|TRBV7-9
ASSLAGTGGREQF
>TRBJ2-7|NA|TRBV19
ASSLTGEQY
>TRBJ2-2|NA|TRBV7-2
ASSLDRVDGELF
>TRBJ1-1|NA|TRBV7-9
ASSLEGTGKNTEAF
>TRBJ1-6|NA|TRBV5-1
ASRETANSPLH
>TRBJ2-3|NA|TRBV5-1
ASSRGLAGGQTLSTDTQY
>TRBJ2-1|NA|TRBV4-3
ASSQDLDGGGSYNGQF
>TRBJ2-2|NA|TRBV7-9
ASSQGGGELF
>TRBJ2-2|NA|TRBV9
ASSEGGTSFPGELF
>TRBJ2-3|NA|TRBV19
ASSSLAGGQDTQY
>TRBJ2-6|NA|TRBV19
ASRGGGAGANVLT
>TRBJ2-5|NA|TRBV14
ASSPRAPGVETQY
>TRBJ2-5|NA|TRBV5-5
ASSLASGGQETQY
>TRBJ2-5|NA|TRBV7-7
ASSPGIRETQY
>TRBJ1-1|once|TRBV6-5
ASQQMNTEAF
>TRBJ1-6|NA|TRBV4-3
ASSQGDRVPLH
>TRBJ1-2|NA|TRBV5-4
ASSFKGDYGYT
>TRBJ1-2|NA|TRBV6-6
ASSYAGQGVGYT
>TRBJ2-3|NA|TRBV7-6
ASSLDRQGGDTQY
>TRBJ1-6|NA|TRBV27
ASKDGSSYNSPLH
>TRBJ2-5|NA|TRBV5-1
ASSLAETQY
>TRBJ1-2|NA|TRBV28
ASSPGTGGRKGYT
>TRBJ1-5|NA|TRBV28
ASSLRTGFVQPQH
>TRBJ1-2|NA|TRBV29-1
SADRSYGYT
>TRBJ1-1|NA|TRBV10-3
AISEYREGAHTEAF
>TRBJ1-2|NA|TRBV5-1
ASRRNDRPYGYT
>TRBJ2-1|NA|TRBV7-3
ASSMDRYNEQF
>TRBJ2-7|NA|TRBV9
ASSPTGGLTYEQY
>TRBJ2-7|NA|TRBV4-1
ASSQPGGYEQY
>TRBJ2-3|NA|TRBV5-1
ASSPLGDTQY
>TRBJ1-4|NA|TRBV28
ASSFGPNEKLF
>TRBJ2-5|NA|TRBV6-5
ASSRQTGSGETQY
>TRBJ1-2|NA|TRBV10-3
AISPRGDRGKRSGYT
>TRBJ2-7|NA|TRBV7-9
ASSPGGWSHEQY
>TRBJ1-5|NA|TRBV2
ASSGQGVRYSNQPQH
>TRBJ1-5|NA|TRBV7-2
ASSFSPEFNQPQH
>TRBJ1-1|NA|TRBV5-6
ASRPGQGQSGTEAF
>TRBJ1-2|NA|TRBV4-3
ASSQVQGDYGYT
>TRBJ2-7|few|TRBV19
ASKGNGLYYEQY
>TRBJ1-1|NA|TRBV9
ASNVEGNTEAF
>TRBJ2-2|once|TRBV27
ASSRTVTPGELF
>TRBJ1-1|NA|TRBV7-9
ASSKGVMGHMNTEAF
>TRBJ2-7|NA|TRBV7-9
SSSATSGTGNYEQY